A single sample is the source of the 8 T cell receptor beta chains below, sequenced in a study of CD8+CD57+ T cells in acquired aplastic anemia. Genomic DNA was employed as the template in profiling TCR beta VDJ and CDR3. TCRdb fed the reads into MiXCR, producing one record per CDR3 protein. The sample yields 200,000 to 300,000 distinct CDR3 sequences, around 82% seen once. The patients chosen for sequencing had shown expansion of CD8+CD57+ cells (detected by flow cytometry). What was sequenced was sorted CD4+, CD8+, or CD8+CD57+ T cells (not recorded which) from PBMCs. The receptors were sampled from a human donor with aplastic anemia.

The genes are TRBV7-8 and TRBJ2-3; 7 bases map to TRBD2. The J segment lost 13 bases and the V segment lost 5 bases, leaving 12 bases of the junction unmatched. Germline V CDR1 and CDR2: SGHVS, FQNEAQ. The CDR3 loop spans 13 amino acids. CDR3 sequence (DNA): TGTGCCAGCAGCGAAGCGGGAACAGATACTAAGTATTTT. Translating it yields CASSEAGTDTKYF.

This clonotype was counted a single time. Here the CDR3 omits its conserved ending phenylalanine or tryptophan, so a read error is the likely source. No DNA is shown, since the ends of the CDR3 on it are uncertain; the CDR3 is the one TCRdb lists. The gene calls are TRBV9 and TRBJ2-3; the table gives TRBD1 as D, unverified against the DNA. Including both end residues, the CDR3 is 13 amino acids long. CDR1 and CDR2 (germline): SGDLS, YYNGEE. CDR3 residues: CASSSGGESRNQL.

Notes on this clonotype: A read error may account for a junction end that differs from germline. This sequence joins TRBV20-1 and TRBJ1-1; D gene unclear. Germline V lookup: CDR1 DFQATT, CDR2 SNEGSKA (reference sequence). The CDR3 spans 12 residues. As DNA, the CDR3 is TGCAGTGCTAGCTCGGGGAACACTGAGGCTTTCTTT. Its translation is CSASSGNTEAFF.

The chain links TRBV2 to TRBJ2-3; D might be TRBD1 (6 bases). The CDR3 has 17 residues. CDR1 is SNHLY, CDR2 FYNNEI, per germline. The germline V and J ends were trimmed by 3 bases and 10 bases, with 26 bases remaining between them. CDR3 sequence reads: CASSDGQLHARTNPQYF. In DNA form, the CDR3 reads TGTGCCAGCAGTGACGGACAGTTACACGCTCGCACCAATCCGCAGTATTTT.

The V call is TRBV5-5, the J call TRBJ2-1; perhaps TRBD2 as D (5 bases). The CDR3 extends over 15 amino acids. Germline V gene lookup returns CDR1 SGHKS and CDR2 YYEKEE (reference sequence). Trimming left V 2 bases short and J 4 bases short, with 13 bases between. The CDR3 here is CASSLDLRVYNEQFF. The CDR3 DNA follows: TGTGCCAGCAGCTTAGATCTGAGGGTATACAATGAGCAGTTCTTC.

The chain combines TRBV10-3 with TRBJ1-2; D uncertain. With 0 bases removed from V and 1 base from J, the gap between germline ends came to 12 bases. CDR1 ENHRY and CDR2 SYGVKD come from the germline V gene. The CDR3 loop spans 16 amino acids. The CDR3 region has the DNA TGTGCCATCAGTGAGTCGGCAGGAGCCGATAACTATGGCTACACCTTC. As protein: CAISESAGADNYGYTF.

As regards this clonotype: The germline gene is not matched at one end of the junction; a read error may be the cause. This chain links TRBV7-9 with TRBJ1-1; D unresolved. Looked up from germline, CDR1 is SEHNR and CDR2 is FQNEAQ (reference sequence). The CDR3 totals 15 residues. CDR3: CASSLAVKSYAQDFF. As DNA, the CDR3 is TGCGCCAGCAGCTTGGCAGTGAAAAGCTACGCGCAGGATTTCTTT.

This clonotype was counted a few times. J is TRBJ2-6 and V is TRBV7-6; D might be TRBD1 (6 bases). There are 16 residues in the CDR3. V lost 0 bases to trimming and J lost 14 bases, with 20 bases between them. CDR1 is SGHVS, CDR2 FNYEAQ, per germline. The CDR3 DNA follows: TGTGCCAGCAGCTTAGCCCACGGGACAAAAGAGACCCTCCTGACTTTC. Translation gives CASSLAHGTKETLLTF.